The clone carrying this TCR beta chain was detected many times. This sample was taken from a study of read filtering for tumor transcriptome and immune sequencing. Whole-study context: Patients were 17 male and some 13 female, mean age approximately 70 years, range roughly 47 to 80. By R-ISS, stages I, II and III held about 8, 16 and 7 patients. TCR-mapped reads were about 4 to 10.27 million with IR-seq versus roughly 80 to 1,300 with RNA-seq.

At the time of active disease, bone marrow was collected from every patient. From 300 to 450 ng of RNA, a library with molecular barcoded alpha/delta and beta/gamma adaptors was made. TCRdb reanalysed the reads using MiXCR and keeps one entry per CDR3 protein. The sample consists of over 50,000 distinct CDR3 sequences, about a fifth of them appearing once. The CDR3 has 13 amino acids. Germline V CDR1 and CDR2: LNHDA, SQIVND (reference sequence). V lost 5 bases and J lost 2, with 9 bases in between. Sequencing was done on a sample of a population of CD138-negative cells sorted from bone marrow. The clonotype was recovered from a donor aged 40 or older with multiple myeloma. The rearrangement uses TRBV19 and TRBJ2-5; D is ambiguous. The CDR3 spells CASSPTDQETQYF. DNA of the CDR3: TGTGCCAGTAGTCCTACAGATCAAGAGACCCAGTACTTC.